The 30 T cell receptor beta chains given below trace back to one sample, sequenced in a study of shared clonotypes between healthy human individuals. Repertoires were generated with immunoSEQ multiplex PCR, while TCRdb's copy carries only in-frame clones and drops some. The repertoire has hundreds of thousands of clones, around 72% of them found once; the top ten carry approximately 2%. The source material was memory CD4+ T cells sorted from blood. The subset here: CD45RA-negative fraction. These receptors originate from a woman in her thirties in good health.

This chain uses TRBV5-4 with TRBJ1-1; D gene ambiguous. The CDR3 covers 14 residues. Trimming pared 0 bases from V and 4 bases from J, leaving 10 bases between. From germline, CDR1 is SGHNT and CDR2 YYREEE (reference sequence). The DNA of the CDR3 is TGTGCCAGCAGCTTGGCGCGGGAAAGCACTGAAGCTTTCTTT. Encoded protein: CASSLARESTEAFF.

This chain connects TRBV9 to TRBJ2-5; no definite D call. The ends were cut back, 0 bases at V and 4 bases at J, with 7 bases in the middle. The CDR3 has 13 amino acids. Germline-derived CDR1 and CDR2 are SGDLS and YYNGEE. The CDR3 reads CASSVAPGETQYF. CDR3 nucleotides: TGTGCCAGCAGCGTAGCGCCCGGAGAGACCCAGTACTTC.

Concerning this clone itself: Given a much more abundant clone one base away, this may be a read error. The sample contains more than one DNA sequence encoding this CDR3. The chain has TRBV11-2 and TRBJ1-1; D possibly corresponds to TRBD1 (5 bases). Germline loops: CDR1 SGHAT, CDR2 FQNNGV. This CDR3 spans 14 amino acids. Trimming cost V 0 bases and J 0 bases, with 5 bases left between them. CDR3 DNA: TGTGCCAGCAGCTTAGACAGGGTGAACACTGAAGCTTTCTTT. It translates to CASSLDRVNTEAFF.

V and J are TRBV10-2 and TRBJ2-2; TRBD2 agrees at 14 bases. The CDR3 is 17 amino acids. V gave up 6 bases and J gave up 1 base; unmatched junction bases: 4. Germline V lookup: CDR1 WSHSY, CDR2 SAAADI. The CDR3 sequence is CASRWTSGRLNTGELFF. The CDR3 nucleotides are TGCGCCAGCAGGTGGACTAGCGGGAGGCTGAACACCGGGGAGCTGTTTTTT.

This chain connects TRBV10-3 to TRBJ2-7, with 9 bases aligning to TRBD1. The germline gives CDR1 ENHRY, CDR2 SYGVKD. The CDR3 has 15 amino acids. V lost 3 bases, J lost 3 bases, and 6 bases stayed unmatched. CDR3: CAISDRDRADYEQYF. CDR3 DNA: TGTGCCATCAGTGACCGGGACAGGGCCGACTACGAGCAGTACTTC.

The chain links TRBV2 to TRBJ2-7; TRBD1 agrees at 7 bases. This CDR3 has 14 residues. Germline V lookup: CDR1 SNHLY, CDR2 FYNNEI. The J segment lost 1 base and the V segment lost 10 bases, leaving 10 bases of the junction unmatched. CDR3 residues: CATNLGQESYEQYF. The CDR3 coding sequence is TGTGCCACCAACCTTGGACAGGAGTCCTACGAGCAGTACTTC.

The rearrangement uses TRBV27 and TRBJ2-3; TRBD2 agrees at 14 bases. Germline assignment: CDR1 MNHEY and CDR2 SMNVEV (reference sequence). The V gene end was trimmed by 5 bases and the J gene end by 6 bases; junction bases not matched to a gene: 25. The length of the CDR3 is 22 residues. The CDR3 loop reads CASSLWAGGGLAGGTIHDTQYF. The CDR3 region has the DNA TGTGCCAGCAGTCTCTGGGCGGGTGGCGGACTAGCGGGAGGAACAATCCATGATACGCAGTATTTT.

V gene TRBV6-1 combines with J gene TRBJ2-5; D is tentatively TRBD1 or TRBD2 (6 bases each). This CDR3 has 15 residues. V was trimmed by 5 bases and J by 1 base, leaving 14 bases between them. Germline values: CDR1 MNHNS, CDR2 SASEGT. The CDR3 protein is CASSSWGAGQETQYF. CDR3 DNA sequence: TGTGCCAGCAGTTCGTGGGGGGCAGGCCAAGAGACCCAGTACTTC.

This clone was detected many times. The V gene is TRBV7-9, the J gene TRBJ1-5, with D unresolved. The V gene's germline CDR1 is SEHNR and CDR2 FQNEAQ (reference sequence). V lost 7 bases to trimming and J lost 2 bases, with 6 bases between them. The length of the CDR3 is 12 residues. CDR3 in amino acids: CASNMGNQPQHF. CDR3 in DNA: TGTGCCAGCAACATGGGCAATCAGCCCCAGCATTTT.

This chain uses TRBV4-1 with TRBJ2-1; D may be TRBD1 (5 bases). The CDR3 runs to 16 residues. V lost 5 bases to trimming and J lost 2 bases, with 16 bases between them. CDR1 and CDR2 (germline): MGHRA, YSYEKL. In DNA, the CDR3 is TGCGCCAGCAGCTCCCGGTCCCAGGGTACCTACAATGAGCAGTTCTTC. Translated, it gives CASSSRSQGTYNEQFF.

The chain links TRBV7-2 to TRBJ2-6; 7 nucleotides agree with TRBD1. The V gene's germline CDR1 is SGHTA and CDR2 FQGNSA. Trimming removed 4 bases from V and 0 bases from J; junction bases left unmatched: 6. The CDR3 consists of 17 residues. In nucleotides, the CDR3 is TGTGCCAGCAGCTCCTTCACAGGGGACTCTGGGGCCAACGTCCTGACTTTC. It is translated as CASSSFTGDSGANVLTF.

The genes are TRBV29-1 and TRBJ1-4; tentative D call: TRBD1 (6 bases). The CDR3 runs to 14 residues. Germline CDR1 reads SQVTM; CDR2 reads ANQGSEA. Deletions cut 5 bases from V and 6 bases from J, with 16 bases between. CDR3 in DNA: TGCAGCGTTAGGGGGGGCCGGGAAGATGAAAAACTGTTTTTT. This translates into CSVRGGREDEKLFF.

Ten or more counts support this clone. The chain carries TRBV7-2 and TRBJ2-1; 8 bases map to TRBD1. After removal of 4 bases from V and 6 bases from J, the junction contained 2 bases not matched to a gene. Germline-derived CDR1 and CDR2 are SGHTA and FQGNSA. The CDR3 is 13 amino acids. The CDR3 region is CASSSDRGNEQFF. DNA for the CDR3: TGTGCCAGCAGCTCCGACAGGGGCAATGAGCAGTTCTTC.

The chain is built from TRBV4-1 and TRBJ1-1; D gene uncertain. Trimming left V 0 bases short and J 5 bases short, with 13 bases between. The CDR3 has 15 amino acids. CDR1 is MGHRA, CDR2 YSYEKL, per germline. The DNA for the CDR3 is TGCGCCAGCAGCCAAGATCTGGACTTCTGGACTGAAGCTTTCTTT. This sequence encodes CASSQDLDFWTEAFF.

This chain links TRBV28 with TRBJ2-1, with a possible D match to TRBD1 (5 bases). Germline-derived CDR1 and CDR2 are MDHEN and SYDVKM. The CDR3 length is 15 residues. V lost 6 bases and J lost 6, with 18 bases in between. CDR3: CASSPHPTVSNEQFF. CDR3 nucleotide sequence: TGTGCCAGCAGCCCCCACCCGACAGTGTCCAATGAGCAGTTCTTC.

This sequence joins TRBV7-2 and TRBJ2-2, with unresolved D. Germline CDR1 reads SGHTA; CDR2 reads FQGNSA. The CDR3 is made up of 14 amino acids. V was shortened by 1 base and J by 5 bases, with 8 bases between the two germline ends. CDR3 amino acids: CASSLVIITGELFF. CDR3 nucleotide sequence: TGTGCCAGCAGCTTAGTGATCATTACCGGGGAGCTGTTTTTT.

CDR3 in DNA: TGCAGTGCCCCCGTTGGGGATACGCAGTATTTT. Amino acids: CSAPVGDTQYF. The chain uses TRBV20-1 and TRBJ2-3; D is unresolved. CDR3 length equals 11 residues. Germline CDR1 reads DFQATT; CDR2 reads SNEGSKA (reference sequence). The V gene lost 6 bases and the J gene lost 6 bases, with 10 bases spanning the gap.

The rearrangement links TRBV6-5 to TRBJ2-3, with 7 nucleotides matching TRBD2. The trim removed 6 bases at V and 5 bases at J, leaving 11 bases unmatched. From germline, CDR1 is MNHEY and CDR2 SVGAGI. The CDR3 has 15 amino acids. The CDR3 nucleotides are TGTGCCAGCAGCAAAGTACCCCCGGGGGGAGATACGCAGTATTTT. Its protein is CASSKVPPGGDTQYF.

This sequence joins TRBV5-4 and TRBJ2-7; 7 bases match TRBD2. Losses at the gene ends were 0 bases for V and 4 bases for J; bases not matched to a gene: 10. This CDR3 contains 16 residues. Germline V CDR1 and CDR2: SGHNT, YYREEE (reference sequence). The CDR3 is CASSLGSGTLEYEQYF. CDR3 in DNA: TGTGCCAGCAGCTTGGGGAGCGGGACCTTAGAATACGAGCAGTACTTC.

This clone was seen repeatedly, ten times or more. V is TRBV2 and J is TRBJ2-6, with D unclear. The germline V and J ends were trimmed by 6 bases and 2 bases, with 17 bases remaining between them. The CDR3 runs 17 residues. In germline, CDR1 is SNHLY, CDR2 FYNNEI. The CDR3 spells CASSASVGVTGANVLTF. CDR3 in DNA: TGTGCCAGCAGCGCAAGCGTGGGTGTAACTGGGGCCAACGTCCTGACTTTC.

This rearrangement joins TRBV11-2 to TRBJ1-2; TRBD1 is a possible D gene (6 bases). Trimming took off 0 bases at V and 5 bases at J, with 13 bases between the two ends. The CDR3 spans 15 residues. The germline gives CDR1 SGHAT, CDR2 FQNNGV. The CDR3 DNA reads as TGTGCCAGCAGCTTAGACCAGGACAGACCATATGGCTACACCTTC. Its protein is CASSLDQDRPYGYTF. Looking up the rest from reference TRBV11-2 and TRBJ1-2 gives the full variable domain: EAGVAQSPRYKIIEKRQSVAFWCNPISGHATLYWYQQILGQGPKLLIQFQNNGVVDDSQLPKDRFSAERLKGVDSTLKIQPAKLEDSAVYLCASSLDQDRPYGYTFGSGTRLTVV.

V is TRBV28 and J is TRBJ1-4; 9 bases fit TRBD1. The CDR3 is made up of 16 amino acids. Germline V gene lookup returns CDR1 MDHEN and CDR2 SYDVKM. J lost 8 bases, V lost 6 bases, and 13 bases had no gene match. CDR3 nucleotides: TGTGCCAGCAGCCGGAGAGTAGGGACAGGGCGCGAAAAACTGTTTTTT. This translates into CASSRRVGTGREKLFF. The variable domain in full, completed from reference TRBV28 and TRBJ1-4, reads DVKVTQSSRYLVKRTGEKVFLECVQDMDHENMFWYRQDPGLGLRLIYFSYDVKMKEKGDIPEGYSVSREKKERFSLILESASTNQTSMYLCASSRRVGTGREKLFFGSGTQLSVL.

V is TRBV28 and J is TRBJ1-5; D is perhaps TRBD1 (5 bases). V shed 2 bases and J shed 3 bases, with 14 bases lying between them. CDR3 size: 16 residues. The germline V gene has CDR1 MDHEN and CDR2 SYDVKM. CDR3 nucleotides: TGTGCCAGCAGTTTAGGGGCAGGGTCCTTCAATCAGCCCCAGCATTTT. The encoded protein is CASSLGAGSFNQPQHF.

This sequence joins TRBV7-8 and TRBJ1-2; TRBD1 agrees at 10 bases. CDR1 and CDR2 from the germline V gene are SGHVS and FQNEAQ. This CDR3 has 16 residues. V trimming: 1 base; J trimming: 5 bases; junction bases outside the gene matches: 7. CDR3 region: CASSLGGGQGDYGYTF. CDR3 DNA: TGTGCCAGCAGCTTAGGCGGCGGACAGGGGGATTATGGCTACACCTTC.

The genes are TRBV5-1 and TRBJ2-5, with a possible D match to TRBD1 (6 bases). Trimming took off 5 bases at V and 0 bases at J, with 11 bases between the two ends. CDR1 and CDR2 from the germline V gene are SGHRS and YFSETQ. The CDR3 is 14 residues long. The CDR3, as DNA: TGCGCCAGCAGACGGGGACAATACCAAGAGACCCAGTACTTC. Protein sequence: CASRRGQYQETQYF.

The rearrangement joins TRBV2 to TRBJ2-7; TRBD1 is a possible D gene (6 bases). Trimming left V 6 bases short and J 0 bases short, with 12 bases between. Germline CDR1 is SNHLY and CDR2 is FYNNEI. This CDR3 has 14 residues. DNA of the CDR3: TGTGCCAGCAGATACCGGGACACCTCCTACGAGCAGTACTTC. Translating it yields CASRYRDTSYEQYF.

This chain uses TRBV10-3 with TRBJ1-3, with D possibly being TRBD1 (5 bases). The germline V gene has CDR1 ENHRY and CDR2 SYGVKD. This CDR3 is 16 amino acids long. V was shortened by 5 bases and J by 3 bases, with 17 bases between the two germline ends. The CDR3 spells CAISPQPQGVGNTIYF. CDR3 in DNA: TGTGCCATCAGTCCACAACCCCAGGGCGTTGGAAACACCATATATTTT.

The chain couples TRBV5-4 to TRBJ2-1, with TRBD2 matching over 14 bases. Germline-derived CDR1 and CDR2 are SGHNT and YYREEE (reference sequence). V lost 4 bases to trimming and J lost 7 bases; unmatched junction nucleotides: 10. This CDR3 region has 17 residues. The chain's CDR3 is CASSTQTSGRAQNEQFF. In nucleotides, the CDR3 is TGTGCCAGCAGCACCCAGACTAGCGGGAGGGCCCAGAATGAGCAGTTCTTC.

The sample holds many counts of this clone. Within the sample, other DNA sequences also encode this same CDR3. The V gene is TRBV29-1, the J gene TRBJ1-1, with D tentatively TRBD1 (6 bases). The ends were cut back, 6 bases at V and 1 base at J, with 6 bases in the middle. From germline, CDR1 is SQVTM and CDR2 ANQGSEA. The CDR3 totals 11 residues. CDR3 in DNA: TGCAGCGTACAGGGGAACACTGAAGCTTTCTTT. Protein sequence: CSVQGNTEAFF.

CDR3 DNA sequence: TGTGCCAGCAGCGCTCCCTTGGCTAGCAATGAGCAGTTCTTC. Encoded protein: CASSAPLASNEQFF. The chain recombines TRBV5-5 with TRBJ2-1; D ambiguous. The germline CDR1 and CDR2 sequences are SGHKS and YYEKEE (reference sequence). The CDR3 consists of 14 residues. Trimming cost V 4 bases and J 6 bases, with 14 bases left between them.